This T cell receptor (beta chain) appears in the sequencing data of a study of blood T cell repertoires in COVID-19. On the study more broadly: Researchers got acute and convalescent COVID-19 samples from the United States, Italy and Spain.

Assignments of participants to cohorts depended upon their own reported clinical history. In the original analysis: Reference gene primer amplification in the assay estimated nucleated cell counts. Clones were sequenced by immunoSEQ multiplex PCR, and TCRdb holds only the in-frame ones, with some missing. The V and J calls and clone size are taken from that table; D and trimming were inferred from the DNA. This table holds hundreds of thousands of clones, 88% found once. The receptor was derived from a woman aged 40-49 years with acute COVID-19. Sequenced sample: PBMCs or T cells enriched from blood (not recorded which).

CDR3 region: CASSLDLATSTDTQYF. The CDR3 region has the DNA TGTGCCAGCAGCTTGGATCTAGCCACTAGCACAGATACGCAGTATTTT. The rearrangement uses TRBV5-4 and TRBJ2-3; weak D call: TRBD2 (5 bases). V shed 0 bases and J shed 0 bases, with 11 bases lying between them. The CDR3 runs to 16 residues. Germline assignment: CDR1 SGHNT and CDR2 YYREEE (reference sequence).